This T cell receptor (beta chain) was sequenced in a study of blood T cell repertoires in COVID-19. Study summary: Both acute and convalescent COVID-19 samples were obtained from the United States, Italy and Spain. T cells, B-cell-depleted T cells, or PBMCs provided the cDNA or gDNA that served as material.

In the source study's methods: Nucleated cell counts were estimated from reference gene primer amplification. Assay: immunoSEQ multiplex PCR; the TCRdb copy retains only in-frame clones and omits some. V and J calls and clone size are as listed in that table; D and trimming were resolved from the DNA. This table holds 200,000 or so clones, 70% to 90% found once. Patients of the Seattle cohort, enrolled during active infection, were followed longitudinally. V was clipped by 0 bases and J by 2 bases, with 20 bases between them. Germline V gene sequence: CDR1 SGHRS, CDR2 YFSETQ. The length of the CDR3 is 18 residues.

Sequencing was done on a sample of peripheral blood. The chain combines TRBV5-1 with TRBJ1-1, with D tentatively TRBD1 (6 bases). The sequence came from a person aged 65 to 79 with COVID-19, enrolled during active disease. The CDR3 sequence: CASSLAASGDGRNTEAFF. CDR3 in DNA: TGCGCCAGCAGCTTGGCCGCGTCAGGGGATGGGAGAAACACTGAAGCTTTCTTT.